Below are 13 T cell receptor beta chains sequenced from a single sample in a study of cytomegalovirus exposure and HLA in healthy donors (dated by TCRdb to the late 2010s). The receptor library was made with the immunoSEQ multiplex PCR assay. For the multiplex PCR, a mixture combining 60 forward primers for TCR Vbeta segments and 13 reverse primers for TCR Jbeta segments was used. The clones in this table, taken by TCRdb from immuneACCESS, are in-frame only. Not every clone is retained; where verified, under half of the shortfall comes from an unresolved V gene, and the cause of the rest is unknown. This sample's records show about 160,000 clones. The ten largest clones take up 1% to 1.5% of the sample. The sequenced sample was PBMCs. Receptors were obtained from a woman between 55 and 75 years old in good health and CMV-seronegative.

V gene TRBV5-4 combines with J gene TRBJ1-2, with 7 positions matching TRBD1. The CDR3 loop spans 14 amino acids. V dropped 2 bases and J dropped 3; count of bases not matched to a gene: 4. CDR1 is SGHNT and CDR2 is YYREEE in the germline V gene (reference sequence). The CDR3 sequence: CASSLRGGDYGYTF. In DNA, the CDR3 is TGTGCCAGCAGCTTACGAGGGGGCGACTATGGCTACACCTTC. The full variable domain, completed using reference TRBV5-4 and TRBJ1-2, is ETGVTQSPTHLIKTRGQQVTLRCSSQSGHNTVSWYQQALGQGPQFIFQYYREEENGRGNFPPRFSGLQFPNYSSELNVNALELDDSALYLCASSLRGGDYGYTFGSGTRLTVV.

The gene calls are TRBV5-6 and TRBJ2-2; TRBD1 agrees at 7 bases. Germline values: CDR1 SGHDT, CDR2 YYEEEE. Unmatched junction bases numbered 5, after V lost 1 base and J lost 2 bases. CDR3 length: 16 amino acids. As DNA, the CDR3 is TGTGCCAGCAGCTTGCTACAGGGGTACAACACCGGGGAGCTGTTTTTT. Protein product: CASSLLQGYNTGELFF.

The chain employs TRBV5-1 and TRBJ1-1, with D unresolved. Germline V gives CDR1 SGHRS, CDR2 YFSETQ. V lost 4 bases and J lost 0, with 10 bases in between. The CDR3 sequence is 14 residues long. The CDR3 coding sequence is TGCGCCAGCAGCCCGACGCGGCTGAACACTGAAGCTTTCTTT. Its protein is CASSPTRLNTEAFF.

The chain joins TRBV28 to TRBJ1-5; D is unresolved. The germline V gene encodes CDR1 MDHEN and CDR2 SYDVKM. CDR3 length: 14 amino acids. V was cut by 7 bases and J by 5 bases, with 15 bases left in between. CDR3 in DNA: TGTGCCAGCACCCCTCCTCCGGGGTATCAGCCCCAGCATTTT. Protein product: CASTPPPGYQPQHF.

This chain joins TRBV14 and TRBJ1-1; D remains ambiguous. Germline CDR1 SGHDN, CDR2 FVKESK. The CDR3 is 15 amino acids. The V end was cut by 1 base, the J end by 1 base, with 10 bases between. Here the CDR3 DNA reads TGTGCCAGCAGCCAAGCACCCTATCGGAACACTGAAGCTTTCTTT. This translates into CASSQAPYRNTEAFF.

This rearrangement joins TRBV29-1 to TRBJ1-3; tentatively, D is TRBD1 (5 bases). Germline V lookup: CDR1 SQVTM, CDR2 ANQGSEA. V dropped 5 bases and J dropped 3 bases, with 14 bases sitting between them. The CDR3 loop spans 14 amino acids. The DNA for the CDR3 is TGCAGCGTTCATGGGGTCAGGGATGGAAACACCATATATTTT. Translated, it gives CSVHGVRDGNTIYF.

The CDR3: CASSLSQGDTGELFF. The CDR3, as DNA: TGTGCCAGCAGTTTAAGTCAGGGGGACACCGGGGAGCTGTTTTTT. The chain has TRBV27 and TRBJ2-2; 7 bases line up with TRBD1. Unmatched junction bases numbered 3, after V lost 2 bases and J lost 3 bases. CDR3 length: 15 residues. Per germline, CDR1 MNHEY and CDR2 SMNVEV (reference sequence).

On this clone itself: Other DNA sequences of this sample code for an identical CDR3. The chain is built from TRBV7-9 and TRBJ1-1; D perhaps matches TRBD1 (5 bases). V lost 8 bases to trimming and J lost 2 bases, with 9 bases between them. This CDR3 has 12 amino acids. Germline assignment: CDR1 SEHNR and CDR2 FQNEAQ (reference sequence). Written as DNA, the CDR3 is TGTGCCAGCGGGGGGGGAAACACTGAAGCTTTCTTT. Its protein is CASGGGNTEAFF.

CDR3 loop: CASTPTDRGRQPQHF. Written as DNA, the CDR3 is TGTGCCAGCACGCCTACCGACAGGGGACGTCAGCCCCAGCATTTT. V is TRBV28 and J is TRBJ1-5; TRBD1 matches at 8 bases. This CDR3 contains 15 residues. Per germline, CDR1 MDHEN and CDR2 SYDVKM. The junction had 11 bases not matched to a gene; V was cut back by 7 bases and J by 6 bases.

V and J are TRBV5-6 and TRBJ1-3; TRBD1 matches at 8 bases. From germline, CDR1 is SGHDT and CDR2 YYEEEE. Trimming removed 0 bases from V and 4 bases from J; junction bases left unmatched: 6. This CDR3 has 16 residues. CDR3 sequence reads: CASSLEPTGGGNTIYF. The CDR3 nucleotides read TGTGCCAGCAGCTTGGAGCCCACAGGGGGAGGAAACACCATATATTTT. The full variable domain, rest sourced from reference TRBV5-6 and TRBJ1-3, is DAGVTQSPTHLIKTRGQQVTLRCSPKSGHDTVSWYQQALGQGPQFIFQYYEEEERQRGNFPDRFSGHQFPNYSSELNVNALLLGDSALYLCASSLEPTGGGNTIYFGEGSWLTVV.

The chain has TRBV19 and TRBJ1-2; D might be TRBD1 (5 bases). This CDR3 is 14 amino acids long. CDR1 is LNHDA, CDR2 SQIVND, per germline (reference sequence). Trimming left V 1 base short and J 2 bases short, with 8 bases between. The CDR3 region is CASSIVGANYGYTF. In nucleotides, the CDR3 is TGTGCCAGTAGTATAGTTGGGGCAAACTATGGCTACACCTTC.

This rearrangement joins TRBV9 to TRBJ1-4; a weak D match, TRBD1 (5 bases). Germline V CDR1 and CDR2: SGDLS, YYNGEE. The CDR3 is 15 residues long. Deletions cut 2 bases from V and 2 bases from J, with 10 bases between. The CDR3 spells CASSVGQGTNEKLFF. As DNA, the CDR3 is TGTGCCAGCAGCGTTGGTCAGGGTACTAATGAAAAACTGTTTTTT.

The chain employs TRBV19 and TRBJ2-1, with 11 bases identical to TRBD1. The CDR3 has 15 amino acids. V was pared by 5 bases and J by 3 bases, with 3 bases of the junction left unmatched. Germline V gene sequence: CDR1 LNHDA, CDR2 SQIVND (reference sequence). The CDR3 here is CASSFGTGGYNEQFF. CDR3 coding DNA: TGTGCCAGTAGTTTCGGGACAGGGGGCTACAATGAGCAGTTCTTC.